This T cell receptor beta chain was found in a study of T cell changes during pregnancy in multiple sclerosis. Measured with immunoSEQ multiplex PCR; TCRdb has only the in-frame clones, and not every one. The sample yields 50,000 to 75,000 clones, over 85% seen once. Trimming cost V 5 bases and J 2 bases; bases outside gene matches: 15. The CDR3 sequence is 17 residues long. Germline V gene data show CDR1 as SEHNR and CDR2 as FQNEAQ (reference sequence). The chain uses TRBV7-9 and TRBJ2-7; 7 positions agree with TRBD2. The source of this sequence is a female donor with multiple sclerosis, enrolled in a pregnancy study. Sequenced here: CD8+ T cells from peripheral blood mononuclear cells, sampled in the third trimester of pregnancy. In nucleotides, the CDR3 is TGTGCCAGCAGCCCCTTCACCGGGGGGTTGCGGACCTACGAGCAGTACTTC. This gives the protein CASSPFTGGLRTYEQYF.